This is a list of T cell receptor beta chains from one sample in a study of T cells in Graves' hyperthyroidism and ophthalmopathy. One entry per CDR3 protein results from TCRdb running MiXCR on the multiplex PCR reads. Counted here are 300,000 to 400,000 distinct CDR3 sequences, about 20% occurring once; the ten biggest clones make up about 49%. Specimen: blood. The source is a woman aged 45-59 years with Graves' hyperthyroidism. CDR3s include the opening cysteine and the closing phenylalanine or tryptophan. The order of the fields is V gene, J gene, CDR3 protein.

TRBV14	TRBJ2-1	CASSQLGQANEQFF
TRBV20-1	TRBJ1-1	CSAYAPGQSNTEAFF
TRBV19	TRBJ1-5	CASSMGRGQPQHF
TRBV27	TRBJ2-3	CASIPRGTDTQYF
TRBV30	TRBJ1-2	CAWRDQNYGYTF
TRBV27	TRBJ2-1	CASSPGTTNNEQFF
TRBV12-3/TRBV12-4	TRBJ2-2	CASSLVRATGELFF
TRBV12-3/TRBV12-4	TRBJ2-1	CASSWVETGRNEQFF
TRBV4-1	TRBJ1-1	CASSQRDRGQTGTEAFF
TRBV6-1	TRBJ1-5	CASSGPGTGGSQPQHF
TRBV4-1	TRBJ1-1	CASSQDPPDGNTEAFF
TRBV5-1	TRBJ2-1	CASSPREAGDYNEQFF
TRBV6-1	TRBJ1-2	CASSEAGRTYDGYTF
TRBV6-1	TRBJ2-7	CASSGRGYEQYF
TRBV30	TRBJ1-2	CAWRTREERRGYTF
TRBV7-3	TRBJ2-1	CASSLSSYNEQFF
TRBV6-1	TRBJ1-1	CASSQQGMNTEAFF
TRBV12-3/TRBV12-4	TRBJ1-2	CASSFGRAGGYTF
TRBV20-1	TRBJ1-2	CSARADQNYGYTF
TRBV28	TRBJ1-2	CASNTRPPYSQGTNYGYTF
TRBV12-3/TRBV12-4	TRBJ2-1	CASSLALGAVSYNEQFF
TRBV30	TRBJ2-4	CAWEEGISKNIQYF
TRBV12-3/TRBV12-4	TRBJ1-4	CASSRDRVSVNEKLFF